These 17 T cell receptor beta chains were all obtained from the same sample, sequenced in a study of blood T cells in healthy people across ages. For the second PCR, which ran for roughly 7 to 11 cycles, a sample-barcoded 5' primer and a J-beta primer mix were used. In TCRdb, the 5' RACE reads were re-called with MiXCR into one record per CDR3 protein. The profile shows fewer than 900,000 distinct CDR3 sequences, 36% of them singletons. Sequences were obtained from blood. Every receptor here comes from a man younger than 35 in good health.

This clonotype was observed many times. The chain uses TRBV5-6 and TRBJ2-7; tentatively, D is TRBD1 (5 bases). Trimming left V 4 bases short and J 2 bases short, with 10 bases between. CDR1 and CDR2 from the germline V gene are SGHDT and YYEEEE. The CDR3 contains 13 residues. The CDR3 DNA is TGTGCCAGCAGCCTCCAGGGCCCCTACGAGCAGTACTTC. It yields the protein CASSLQGPYEQYF.

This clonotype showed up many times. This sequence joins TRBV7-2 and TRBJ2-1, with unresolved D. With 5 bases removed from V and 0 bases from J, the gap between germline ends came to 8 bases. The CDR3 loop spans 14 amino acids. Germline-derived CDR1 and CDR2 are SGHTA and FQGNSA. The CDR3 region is CASSPLSSYNEQFF. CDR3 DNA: TGTGCCAGCAGCCCCCTAAGCTCCTACAATGAGCAGTTCTTC.

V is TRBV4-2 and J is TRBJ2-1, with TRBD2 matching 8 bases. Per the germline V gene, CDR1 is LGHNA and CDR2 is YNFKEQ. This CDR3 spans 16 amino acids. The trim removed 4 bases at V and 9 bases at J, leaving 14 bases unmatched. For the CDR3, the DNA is TGTGCCAGCAGCCGGGTGTCGGGACTAGAGGGCGTTGAGCAGTTCTTC. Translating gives CASSRVSGLEGVEQFF.

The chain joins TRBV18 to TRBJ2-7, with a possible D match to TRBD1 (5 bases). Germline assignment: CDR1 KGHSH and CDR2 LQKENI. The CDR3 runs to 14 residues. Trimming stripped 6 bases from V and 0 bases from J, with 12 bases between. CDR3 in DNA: TGTGCCAGCTCGCCGACAGAGAGCTCCTACGAGCAGTACTTC. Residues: CASSPTESSYEQYF.

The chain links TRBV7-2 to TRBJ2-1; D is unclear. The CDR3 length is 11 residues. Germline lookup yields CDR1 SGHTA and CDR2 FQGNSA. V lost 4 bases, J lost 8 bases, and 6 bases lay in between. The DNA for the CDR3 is TGTGCCAGCAGCTCCCCGGATGAGCAGTTCTTC. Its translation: CASSSPDEQFF.

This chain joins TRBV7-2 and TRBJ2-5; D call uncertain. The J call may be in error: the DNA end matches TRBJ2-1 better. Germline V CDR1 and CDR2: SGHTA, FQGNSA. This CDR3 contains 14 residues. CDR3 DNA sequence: TGTGCCAGCACCGACGATGTAGTCCAAGAGACCCAGTTCTTC. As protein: CASTDDVVQETQFF.

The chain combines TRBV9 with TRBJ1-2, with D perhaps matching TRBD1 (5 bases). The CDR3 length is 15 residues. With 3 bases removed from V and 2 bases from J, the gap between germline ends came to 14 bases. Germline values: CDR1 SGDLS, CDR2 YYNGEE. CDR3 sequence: CASSAYQGGNYGYTF. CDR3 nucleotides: TGTGCCAGCAGCGCCTACCAGGGTGGGAACTATGGCTACACCTTC.

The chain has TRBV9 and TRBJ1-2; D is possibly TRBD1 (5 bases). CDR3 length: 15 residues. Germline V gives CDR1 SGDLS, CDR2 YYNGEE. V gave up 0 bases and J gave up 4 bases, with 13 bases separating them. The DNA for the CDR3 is TGTGCCAGCAGCGTAGGGAGAACAGGTCCCTATGGCTACACCTTC. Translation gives CASSVGRTGPYGYTF.

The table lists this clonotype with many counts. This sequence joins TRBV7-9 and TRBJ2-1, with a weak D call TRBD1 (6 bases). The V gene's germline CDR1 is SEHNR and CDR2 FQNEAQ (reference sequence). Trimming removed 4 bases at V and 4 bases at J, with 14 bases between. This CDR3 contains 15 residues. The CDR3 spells CASSSKGGRYNEQFF. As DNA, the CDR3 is TGTGCCAGCAGCTCGAAAGGGGGACGGTACAATGAGCAGTTCTTC.

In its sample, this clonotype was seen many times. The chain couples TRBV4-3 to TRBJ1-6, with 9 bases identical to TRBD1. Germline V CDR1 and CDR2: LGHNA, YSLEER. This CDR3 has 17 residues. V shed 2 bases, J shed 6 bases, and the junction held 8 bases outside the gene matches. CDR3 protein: CASSQHQQGAGNSPLHF. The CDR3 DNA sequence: TGCGCCAGCAGCCAACACCAACAGGGGGCAGGTAATTCACCCCTCCACTTT.

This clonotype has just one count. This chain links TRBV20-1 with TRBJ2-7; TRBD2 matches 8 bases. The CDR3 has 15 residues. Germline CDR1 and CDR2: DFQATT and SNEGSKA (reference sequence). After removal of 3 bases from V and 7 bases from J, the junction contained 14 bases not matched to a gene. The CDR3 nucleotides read TGCAGTGCTAGTTGGGCTAGCGGGCCTTACAATGAGCAGTACTTC. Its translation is CSASWASGPYNEQYF.

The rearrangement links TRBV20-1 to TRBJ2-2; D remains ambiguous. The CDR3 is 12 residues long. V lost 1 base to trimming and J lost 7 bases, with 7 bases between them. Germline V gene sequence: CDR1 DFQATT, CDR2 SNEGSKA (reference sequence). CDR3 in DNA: TGCAGTGCTAGAGTTGTGAGCGGGGAGCTGTTTTTT. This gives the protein CSARVVSGELFF.

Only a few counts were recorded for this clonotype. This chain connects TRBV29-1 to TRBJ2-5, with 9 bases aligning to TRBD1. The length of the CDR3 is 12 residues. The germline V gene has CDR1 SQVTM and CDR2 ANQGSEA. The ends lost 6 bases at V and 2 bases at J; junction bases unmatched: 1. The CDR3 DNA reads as TGCAGCGTCGACAGGGGGCAAGAGACCCAGTACTTC. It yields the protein CSVDRGQETQYF.

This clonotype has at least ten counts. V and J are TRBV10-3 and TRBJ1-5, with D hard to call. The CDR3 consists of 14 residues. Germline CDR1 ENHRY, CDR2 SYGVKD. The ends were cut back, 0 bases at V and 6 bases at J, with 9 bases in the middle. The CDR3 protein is CAISESGSGQPQHF. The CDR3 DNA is TGTGCCATCAGTGAGTCGGGATCAGGTCAGCCCCAGCATTTT.

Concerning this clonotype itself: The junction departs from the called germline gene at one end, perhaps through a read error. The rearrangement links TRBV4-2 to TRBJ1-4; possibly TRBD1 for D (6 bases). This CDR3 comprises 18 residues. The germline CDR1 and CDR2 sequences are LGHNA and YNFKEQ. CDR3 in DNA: TGTGCCAGCAGCCAAGATTTTCGGGGGCAGGGAGGAAGTAAAAAACCGTTTTTT. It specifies CASSQDFRGQGGSKKPFF.

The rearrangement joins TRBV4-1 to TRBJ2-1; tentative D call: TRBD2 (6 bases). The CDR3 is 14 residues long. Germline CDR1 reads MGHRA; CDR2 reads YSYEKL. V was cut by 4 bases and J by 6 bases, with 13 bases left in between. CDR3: CASSRNQGGNEQFF. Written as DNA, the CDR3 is TGCGCCAGCAGCCGCAACCAGGGAGGCAATGAGCAGTTCTTC.

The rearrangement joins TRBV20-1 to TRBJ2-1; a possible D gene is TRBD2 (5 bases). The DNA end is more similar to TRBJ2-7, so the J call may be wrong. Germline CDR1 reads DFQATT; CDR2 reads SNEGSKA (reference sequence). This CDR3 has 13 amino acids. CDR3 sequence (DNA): TGCAGTGCCGATCGGGAAAACTACAATGAGCAGTACTTC. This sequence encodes CSADRENYNEQYF.